This TCR beta chain was found in a study of blood T cell repertoires in COVID-19. Study-level information: Samples of COVID-19 (acute and convalescent) were obtained from the United States, Italy and Spain. Nucleic acid was either cDNA or gDNA, and it came from T cells, B-cell-depleted T cells, or PBMCs.

Per the original data handling: Quantification of nucleated cells was approximated via reference gene primer amplification. The assay was immunoSEQ multiplex PCR, and TCRdb's table has in-frame clones only and misses some. That table supplies the V and J calls and clone size; D and trimming were determined from the DNA. The sample consists of 52,000 or so clones, around 86% of them appearing once. Trimming stripped 6 bases from V and 0 bases from J, with 12 bases between. Germline values: CDR1 LGHNA, CDR2 YSLEER. CDR3 length: 15 residues. This TCR was recovered from a man older than 75 with acute or convalescent COVID-19. The specimen sequenced was peripheral blood. This sequence joins TRBV4-3 and TRBJ1-3; D unresolved. CDR3: CASSQDFTSGNTIYF. CDR3 in DNA: TGCGCCAGCAGTCAGGACTTTACCTCTGGAAACACCATATATTTT.